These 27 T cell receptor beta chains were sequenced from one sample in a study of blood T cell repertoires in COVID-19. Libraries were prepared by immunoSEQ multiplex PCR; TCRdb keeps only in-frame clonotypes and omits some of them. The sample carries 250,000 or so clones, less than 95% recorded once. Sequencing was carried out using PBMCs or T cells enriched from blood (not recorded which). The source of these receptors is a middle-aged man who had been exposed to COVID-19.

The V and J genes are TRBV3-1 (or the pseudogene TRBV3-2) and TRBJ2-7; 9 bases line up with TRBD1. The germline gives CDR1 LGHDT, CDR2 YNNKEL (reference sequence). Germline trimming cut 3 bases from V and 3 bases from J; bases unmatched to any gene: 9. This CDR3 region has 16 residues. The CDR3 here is CASSHETGTGNYEQYF. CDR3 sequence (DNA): TGTGCCAGCAGCCATGAAACCGGGACAGGGAACTACGAGCAGTACTTC.

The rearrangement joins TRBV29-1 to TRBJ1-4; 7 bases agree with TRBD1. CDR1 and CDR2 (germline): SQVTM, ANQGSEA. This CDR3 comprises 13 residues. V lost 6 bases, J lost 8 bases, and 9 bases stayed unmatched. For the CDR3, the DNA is TGCAGCGTCCTCGACAGGGTGGGAGAAAAACTGTTTTTT. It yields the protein CSVLDRVGEKLFF.

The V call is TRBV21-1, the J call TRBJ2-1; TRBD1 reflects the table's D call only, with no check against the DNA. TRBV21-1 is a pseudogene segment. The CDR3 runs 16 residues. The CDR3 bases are TGTGCCAGCAGCAAAGCAACAGGGCCGAACTACAATGAGCAGTTCTTC. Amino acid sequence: CASSKATGPNYNEQFF.

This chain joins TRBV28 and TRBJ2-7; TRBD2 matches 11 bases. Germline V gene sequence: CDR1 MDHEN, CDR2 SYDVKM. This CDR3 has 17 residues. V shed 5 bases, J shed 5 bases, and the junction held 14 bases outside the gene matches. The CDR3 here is CASSPRVSGRAWDEQYF. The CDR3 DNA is TGTGCCAGCAGTCCTCGGGTTAGCGGGAGGGCGTGGGACGAGCAGTACTTC.

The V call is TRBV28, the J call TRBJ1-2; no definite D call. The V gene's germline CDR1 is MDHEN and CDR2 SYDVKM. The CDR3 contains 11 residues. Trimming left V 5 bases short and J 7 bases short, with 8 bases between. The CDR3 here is CASSRSSGYTF. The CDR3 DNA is TGTGCCAGCAGTCGGAGTTCTGGCTACACCTTC.

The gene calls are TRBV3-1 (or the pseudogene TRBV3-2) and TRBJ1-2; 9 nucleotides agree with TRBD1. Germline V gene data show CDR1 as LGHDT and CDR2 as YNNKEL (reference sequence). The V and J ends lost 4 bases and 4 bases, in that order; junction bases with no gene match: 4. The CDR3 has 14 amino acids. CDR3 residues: CASSPGQGTYGYTF. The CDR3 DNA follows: TGTGCCAGCAGCCCTGGACAGGGGACCTATGGCTACACCTTC.

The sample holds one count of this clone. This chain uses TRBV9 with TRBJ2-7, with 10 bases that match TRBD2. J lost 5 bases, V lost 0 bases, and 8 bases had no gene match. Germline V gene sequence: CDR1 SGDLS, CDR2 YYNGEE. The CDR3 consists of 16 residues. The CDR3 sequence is CASSVAGGLAGDEQYF. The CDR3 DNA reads TGTGCCAGCAGCGTAGCCGGGGGGCTAGCGGGAGACGAGCAGTACTTC.

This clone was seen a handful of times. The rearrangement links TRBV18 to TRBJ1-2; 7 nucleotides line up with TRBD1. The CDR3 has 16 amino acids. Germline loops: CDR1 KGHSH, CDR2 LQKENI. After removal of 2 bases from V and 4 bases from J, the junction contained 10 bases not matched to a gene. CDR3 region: CASSPTGTEIAYGYTF. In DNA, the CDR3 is TGTGCCAGCTCACCAACTGGGACAGAGATTGCCTATGGCTACACCTTC.

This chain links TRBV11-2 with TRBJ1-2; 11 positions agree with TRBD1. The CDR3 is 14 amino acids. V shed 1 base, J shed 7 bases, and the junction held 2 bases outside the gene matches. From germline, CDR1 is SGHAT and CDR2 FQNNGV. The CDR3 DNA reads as TGTGCCAGCAGCTTAGGGACAGGGGGCTTTGGCTACACCTTC. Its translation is CASSLGTGGFGYTF.

The CDR3 bases are TGCAGTGCTATACAGAAAGAGACCCAGTACTTC. Residues: CSAIQKETQYF. This sequence joins TRBV20-1 and TRBJ2-5; D is unresolved. Trimming shortened V by 4 bases and J by 3 bases, and 6 bases separated the two germline ends. CDR3 length: 11 residues. Germline CDR1 DFQATT, CDR2 SNEGSKA (reference sequence).

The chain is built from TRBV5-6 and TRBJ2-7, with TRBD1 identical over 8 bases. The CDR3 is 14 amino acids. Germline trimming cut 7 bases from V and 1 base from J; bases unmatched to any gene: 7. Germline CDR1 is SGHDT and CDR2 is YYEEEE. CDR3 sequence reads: CASPGDRGSYEQYF. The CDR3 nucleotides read TGTGCCAGCCCTGGAGACAGGGGTTCCTACGAGCAGTACTTC. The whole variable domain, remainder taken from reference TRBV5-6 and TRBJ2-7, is DAGVTQSPTHLIKTRGQQVTLRCSPKSGHDTVSWYQQALGQGPQFIFQYYEEEERQRGNFPDRFSGHQFPNYSSELNVNALLLGDSALYLCASPGDRGSYEQYFGPGTRLTVT.

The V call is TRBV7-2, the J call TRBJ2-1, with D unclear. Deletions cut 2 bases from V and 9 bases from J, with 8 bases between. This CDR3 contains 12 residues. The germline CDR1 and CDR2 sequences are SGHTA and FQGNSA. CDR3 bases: TGTGCCAGCAGCTTATCGCGCCGTGAGCAGTTCTTC. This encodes CASSLSRREQFF.

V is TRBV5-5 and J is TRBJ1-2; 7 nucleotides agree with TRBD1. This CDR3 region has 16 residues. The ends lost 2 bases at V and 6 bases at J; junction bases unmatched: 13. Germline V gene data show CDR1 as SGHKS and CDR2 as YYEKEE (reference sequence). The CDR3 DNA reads TGTGCCAGCAGCTTTCTCGGGCAGGGGGAGTGGAATGGCTACACCTTC. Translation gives CASSFLGQGEWNGYTF.

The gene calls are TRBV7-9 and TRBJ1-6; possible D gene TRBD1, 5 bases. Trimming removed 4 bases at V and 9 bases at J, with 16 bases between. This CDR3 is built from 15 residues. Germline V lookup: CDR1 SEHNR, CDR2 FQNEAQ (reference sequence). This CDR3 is CASSSAGGGASPLHF. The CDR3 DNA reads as TGTGCCAGCAGCTCAGCTGGGGGAGGCGCTTCACCCCTCCACTTT.

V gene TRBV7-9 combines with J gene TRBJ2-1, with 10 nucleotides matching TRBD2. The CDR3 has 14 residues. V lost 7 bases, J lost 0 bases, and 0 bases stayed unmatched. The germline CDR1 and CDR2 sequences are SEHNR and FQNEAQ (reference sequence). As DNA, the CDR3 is TGTGCCAGCACTAGCGGGAGCTCCTACAATGAGCAGTTCTTC. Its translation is CASTSGSSYNEQFF.

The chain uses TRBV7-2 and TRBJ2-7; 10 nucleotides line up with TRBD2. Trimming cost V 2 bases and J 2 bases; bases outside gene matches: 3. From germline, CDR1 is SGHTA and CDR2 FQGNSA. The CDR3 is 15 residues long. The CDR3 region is CASSLLLAGTYEQYF. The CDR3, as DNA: TGTGCCAGCAGCTTATTACTAGCGGGAACCTACGAGCAGTACTTC.

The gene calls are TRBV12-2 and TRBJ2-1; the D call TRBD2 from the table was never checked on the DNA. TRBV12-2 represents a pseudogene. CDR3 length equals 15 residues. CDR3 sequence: CASGSRTSGYNEQFF. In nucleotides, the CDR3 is TGTGCAAGCGGTAGCAGGACTAGCGGCTACAATGAGCAGTTCTTC.

CDR3 residues: CASSFGGSVYEQYF. In nucleotides, the CDR3 is TGTGCCAGCAGCTTCGGGGGGTCGGTCTACGAGCAGTACTTC. J is TRBJ2-7 and V is TRBV11-2; 7 bases fit TRBD2. This CDR3 comprises 14 residues. Germline loops: CDR1 SGHAT, CDR2 FQNNGV. Trimming cost V 3 bases and J 3 bases; bases outside gene matches: 5.

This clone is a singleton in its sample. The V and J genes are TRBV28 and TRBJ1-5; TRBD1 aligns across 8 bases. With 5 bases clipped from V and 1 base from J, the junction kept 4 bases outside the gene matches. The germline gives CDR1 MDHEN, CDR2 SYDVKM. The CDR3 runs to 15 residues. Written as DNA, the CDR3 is TGTGCCAGCAGTGTCGGACAGGGAAGCAATCAGCCCCAGCATTTT. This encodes CASSVGQGSNQPQHF.

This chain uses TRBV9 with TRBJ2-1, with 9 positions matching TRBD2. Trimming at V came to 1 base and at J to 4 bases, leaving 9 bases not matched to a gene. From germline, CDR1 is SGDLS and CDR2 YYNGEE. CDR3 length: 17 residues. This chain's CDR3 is CASSVTRAGGLYNEQFF. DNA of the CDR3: TGTGCCAGCAGCGTAACAAGGGCGGGAGGGCTGTACAATGAGCAGTTCTTC.

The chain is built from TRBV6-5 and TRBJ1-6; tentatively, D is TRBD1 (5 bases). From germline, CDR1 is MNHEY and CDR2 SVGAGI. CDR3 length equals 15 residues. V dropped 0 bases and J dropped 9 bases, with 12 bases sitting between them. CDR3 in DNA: TGTGCCAGCAGTTACTCGACGGGGGAGGGTTCACCCCTCCACTTT. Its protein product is CASSYSTGEGSPLHF.

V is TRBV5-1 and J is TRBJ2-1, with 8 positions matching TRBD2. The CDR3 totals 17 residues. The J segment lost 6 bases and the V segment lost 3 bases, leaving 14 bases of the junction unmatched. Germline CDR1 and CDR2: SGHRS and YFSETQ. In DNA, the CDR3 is TGCGCCAGCAGCTATTTATCCGGGACTAGGTTGGGCAATGAGCAGTTCTTC. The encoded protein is CASSYLSGTRLGNEQFF. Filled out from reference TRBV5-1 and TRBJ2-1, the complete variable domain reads KAGVTQTPRYLIKTRGQQVTLSCSPISGHRSVSWYQQTPGQGLQFLFEYFSETQRNKGNFPGRFSGRQFSNSRSEMNVSTLELGDSALYLCASSYLSGTRLGNEQFFGPGTRLTVL.

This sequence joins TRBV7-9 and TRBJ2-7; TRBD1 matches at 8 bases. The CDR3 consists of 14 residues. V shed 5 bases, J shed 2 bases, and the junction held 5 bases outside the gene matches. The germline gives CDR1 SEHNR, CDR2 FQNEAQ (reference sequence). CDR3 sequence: CASSLTGVPYEQYF. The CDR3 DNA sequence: TGTGCCAGCAGCCTGACAGGGGTTCCCTACGAGCAGTACTTC. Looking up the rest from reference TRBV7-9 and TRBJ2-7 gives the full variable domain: DTGVSQNPRHKITKRGQNVTFRCDPISEHNRLYWYRQTLGQGPEFLTYFQNEAQLEKSRLLSDRFSAERPKGSFSTLEIQRTEQGDSAMYLCASSLTGVPYEQYFGPGTRLTVT.

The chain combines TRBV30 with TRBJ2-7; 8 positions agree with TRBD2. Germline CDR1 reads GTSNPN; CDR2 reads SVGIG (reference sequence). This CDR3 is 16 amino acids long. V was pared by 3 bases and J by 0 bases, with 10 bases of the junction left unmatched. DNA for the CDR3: TGTGCCTGGAGCCCGCGAACTAGCGGAAGCTCCTACGAGCAGTACTTC. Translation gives CAWSPRTSGSSYEQYF. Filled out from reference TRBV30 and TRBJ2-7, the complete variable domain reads SQTIHQWPATLVQPVGSPLSLECTVEGTSNPNLYWYRQAAGRGLQLLFYSVGIGQISSEVPQNLSASRPQDRQFILSSKKLLLSDSGFYLCAWSPRTSGSSYEQYFGPGTRLTVT.

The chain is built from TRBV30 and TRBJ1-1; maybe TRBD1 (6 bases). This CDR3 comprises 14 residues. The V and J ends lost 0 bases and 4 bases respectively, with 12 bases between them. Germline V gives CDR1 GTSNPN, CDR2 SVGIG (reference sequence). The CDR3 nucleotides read TGTGCCTGGAGTGTAACAGGGCTTACCACTGAAGCTTTCTTT. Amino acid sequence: CAWSVTGLTTEAFF. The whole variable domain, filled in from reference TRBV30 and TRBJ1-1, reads SQTIHQWPATLVQPVGSPLSLECTVEGTSNPNLYWYRQAAGRGLQLLFYSVGIGQISSEVPQNLSASRPQDRQFILSSKKLLLSDSGFYLCAWSVTGLTTEAFFGQGTRLTVV.

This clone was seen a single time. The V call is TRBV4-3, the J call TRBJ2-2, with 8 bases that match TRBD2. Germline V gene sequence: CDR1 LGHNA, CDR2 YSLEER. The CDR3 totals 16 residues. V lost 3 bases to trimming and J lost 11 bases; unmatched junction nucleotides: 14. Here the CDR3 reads CASSHVSGRTPFELFF. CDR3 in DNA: TGCGCCAGCAGCCATGTGAGCGGGAGAACCCCTTTTGAGCTGTTTTTT.

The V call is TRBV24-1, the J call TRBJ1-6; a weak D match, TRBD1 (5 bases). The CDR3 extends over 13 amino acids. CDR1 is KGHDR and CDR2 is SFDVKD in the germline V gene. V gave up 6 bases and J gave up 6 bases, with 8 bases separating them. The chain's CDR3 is CATSKGFNSPLHF. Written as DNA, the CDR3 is TGTGCCACCAGTAAGGGGTTTAATTCACCCCTCCACTTT.